The following is a T cell receptor beta chain sequence with its context. This specimen comes from a study of blood T cell repertoires in COVID-19. Background on the study: The United States, Italy and Spain supplied acute and convalescent COVID-19 samples. Nucleic acid was either cDNA or gDNA, and it came from T cells, B-cell-depleted T cells, or PBMCs.

V lost 3 bases and J lost 4, with 12 bases in between. The CDR3 extends over 14 amino acids. Germline loops: CDR1 KGHSH, CDR2 LQKENI. Per the original data handling: Nucleated cell number was recorded as an estimate derived from reference gene primer amplification. TCRdb's table, derived via immunoSEQ multiplex PCR, lists solely in-frame clones and lacks some. The DNA was the basis for D and trimming; V, J and clone size are from that table. The sample records over 60,000 clones, approximately 90% being singletons. The specimen sequenced was peripheral blood. The V gene is TRBV18, the J gene TRBJ1-1, with D hard to call. The receptor comes from a man between 65 and 85 years old with active or convalescent COVID-19. The CDR3 region is CASSPGPRGTEAFF. The CDR3 DNA reads as TGTGCCAGCTCACCGGGCCCTCGGGGCACTGAAGCTTTCTTT.